This T cell receptor beta chain comes out of a study of T cell responses to AZD1222 COVID-19 vaccine. Germline V gene lookup returns CDR1 LGHNA and CDR2 YSLEER. The CDR3 is 17 residues long. The V gene lost 0 bases and the J gene lost 2 bases, with 17 bases spanning the gap. Libraries were prepared by immunoSEQ multiplex PCR; TCRdb keeps only in-frame clonotypes and omits some of them. The sample yields 110,000 or so clones, 86% seen once. The genes are TRBV4-3 and TRBJ2-7; no clear D. The clonotype originates from an adult who received the AZD1222 COVID-19 vaccine. The sample was peripheral blood, taken 28 days after the second AZD1222 dose. In DNA form, the CDR3 reads TGCGCCAGCAGCCAAGATACCCGGGCCACTTTCCCCTACGAGCAGTACTTC. Translation: CASSQDTRATFPYEQYF.